This T cell receptor (beta chain) comes out of a study of cytomegalovirus exposure and HLA in healthy donors. There are a few counts of this clone. Generated by immunoSEQ multiplex PCR, the TCRdb table keeps only in-frame clones and is missing some. The sample holds about 120,000 clones; roughly 88% are singletons and the top ten take over 1.3%. The source of this sequence is a woman under 40 in good health and CMV-seropositive. Sample: PBMCs.

CDR3 coding DNA: TGTGCCAGCAGTTCACCTGGAGGGGAAGAGACCCAGTACTTC. Protein product: CASSSPGGEETQYF. The chain links TRBV6-5 to TRBJ2-5; the D gene is possibly TRBD2 (6 bases). Germline V CDR1 and CDR2: MNHEY, SVGAGI. The CDR3 consists of 14 residues. Trimming shortened V by 4 bases and J by 3 bases, and 12 bases separated the two germline ends.